The entry below gives a single TCR beta chain sequence along with its context. Profiled with immunoSEQ multiplex PCR; TCRdb holds only in-frame clones, not every one. The sample records a few hundred thousand clones, over 80% being singletons. CDR1 and CDR2 from the germline V gene are MNHEY and SMNVEV (reference sequence). CDR3 length equals 17 residues. The trim removed 5 bases at V and 5 bases at J, leaving 13 bases unmatched. This specimen belongs to a study of blood T cell repertoires in COVID-19. Study overall: T cells, B-cell-depleted T cells, or PBMCs supplied cDNA or gDNA.

Sequenced: peripheral blood. This clonotype was sampled from a woman between 70 and 85 years old with COVID-19, enrolled during active disease. The chain carries TRBV27 and TRBJ2-3, with 10 bases that match TRBD2. The CDR3 DNA reads TGTGCCAGCAGTCCCCCGGAGGGCTCTAGCGGGAGAGATACGCAGTATTTT. This codes for CASSPPEGSSGRDTQYF.